The clone carrying this T cell receptor (beta chain) is deemed medium-sized by its frequency. As the method of synthesis, 5'RACE template switching with UMIs yielded TCR beta cDNA. TCRdb re-called the 5' RACE reads and shows each CDR3 protein once, DNA omitted. The table lists about 5,000 distinct CDR3 sequences. This entry comes from a study of T cells expressing NK-cell markers. This receptor was obtained from a man aged 18 to 35 in good health. Sequencing was performed on blood T cells: a sorted CD56 or NKG2C T cell subset, CD4+ or CD8+ T cells, or bulk PBMC T cells (not recorded which).

This CDR3 is CASSLDRDGYTF. The chain links TRBV6-6 to TRBJ1-2; TCRdb selects TRBD1, and the lack of DNA leaves this call unchecked. This CDR3 comprises 12 residues. Germline V CDR1 and CDR2: MNHNY, SVGAGI (reference sequence).